Each of the 6 T cell receptor beta chains below was sequenced from the same sample in a study of CD8 T cells in ankylosing spondylitis. General study points: Blood of patients with ankylosing spondylitis appeared to be characterized by a TCR beta motif of eight highly homologous variants.

One entry per CDR3 protein results from TCRdb running MiXCR on the 5' RACE reads. This sample yields under 850,000 distinct CDR3 sequences, of which around 20% are seen a single time; approximately 18% belongs to the top ten. Their cognate antigens are unknown. The specimen was blood, either unsorted or a sorted T cell fraction (not recorded which). These TCRs come from a male donor with ankylosing spondylitis.

This clonotype was detected only a few times. CDR3 DNA sequence: TGCGCCAGCAGCTTCTCGACAGGGACGCCTTTCTTT. Its translation: CASSFSTGTPFF. The chain links TRBV5-1 to TRBJ1-1, with 7 bases fitting TRBD1. The ends lost 2 bases at V and 12 bases at J; junction bases unmatched: 7. The CDR3 is made up of 12 amino acids. Germline V gene sequence: CDR1 SGHRS, CDR2 YFSETQ.

This clonotype has ten or more counts. This chain links TRBV27 with TRBJ1-1; no firm D call. The germline V gene encodes CDR1 MNHEY and CDR2 SMNVEV (reference sequence). The CDR3 has 15 amino acids. Between the trimmed V and J ends, which lost 2 bases and 1 base, there was a span of 11 bases. The CDR3 bases are TGTGCCAGCAGTTTAGGGAACCCCGGGAACACTGAAGCTTTCTTT. It codes for CASSLGNPGNTEAFF.

This CDR3 is CASSYSKGRGGGYNEQFF. DNA for the CDR3: TGTGCCAGCAGTTACTCGAAGGGTCGCGGGGGAGGCTACAATGAGCAGTTCTTC. V usage is TRBV6-5 and J usage is TRBJ2-1, with 7 bases lining up with TRBD2. The CDR3 runs 18 residues. Looked up from germline, CDR1 is MNHEY and CDR2 is SVGAGI. Trimming removed 0 bases from V and 3 bases from J; junction bases left unmatched: 11.

This chain joins TRBV5-1 and TRBJ2-5, with a possible D match to TRBD2 (6 bases). CDR1 is SGHRS and CDR2 is YFSETQ in the germline V gene. This CDR3 is 15 amino acids long. The germline V and J ends were trimmed by 6 bases and 2 bases, with 17 bases remaining between them. The chain's CDR3 is CASMARGGIQETQYF. The DNA for the CDR3 is TGCGCCAGCATGGCTCGAGGCGGGATTCAAGAGACCCAGTACTTC. The entire variable domain, with the rest obtained from reference TRBV5-1 and TRBJ2-5, is as follows: KAGVTQTPRYLIKTRGQQVTLSCSPISGHRSVSWYQQTPGQGLQFLFEYFSETQRNKGNFPGRFSGRQFSNSRSEMNVSTLELGDSALYLCASMARGGIQETQYFGPGTRLLVL.

The J gene is TRBJ2-1, the V gene TRBV27, with 8 bases matching TRBD2. Per germline, CDR1 MNHEY and CDR2 SMNVEV (reference sequence). CDR3 length: 21 amino acids. Trimming removed 5 bases from V and 0 bases from J; junction bases left unmatched: 21. CDR3 bases: TGTGCCAGCAGTCCCTACACACTAGCGGCCCGATTTATTAGCTCCTACAATGAGCAGTTCTTC. Its protein is CASSPYTLAARFISSYNEQFF.

This clonotype was seen a few times. CDR3 sequence (DNA): TGTGCCAGCAGCGTAGAGGGGGCTTCAGATACGCAGTATTTT. It specifies CASSVEGASDTQYF. J is TRBJ2-3 and V is TRBV9; 7 positions match TRBD1. The CDR3 sequence is 14 residues long. Unmatched junction bases numbered 2, after V lost 0 bases and J lost 4 bases. Germline values: CDR1 SGDLS, CDR2 YYNGEE.